This TCR beta chain came from a study of T-cell reconstitution after alpha-beta-depleted transplantation in children. Unique molecular identifiers were used to barcode this TCRbeta library. A single record per CDR3 protein comes from TCRdb applying MiXCR to the PCR reads. The repertoire holds about 540,000 distinct CDR3 sequences, with 25% to 30% as singletons. Study-level points and caveats: T-cell counts and diversity were attributed mostly to newly produced T cells one year after transplant.

Concerning this clonotype itself: Its cognate antigen is unknown.

This TCR was recovered from a boy less than two years old with Wiskott-Aldrich syndrome, due to receive a stem cell transplant. The specimen comprised PBMCs, sampled before TCRalphabeta/CD19-depleted stem cell transplant.

DNA of the CDR3: TGTGCCAGCTCACCAGACCTCGGGGGAAACTATGGCTACACCTTC. Its protein is CASSPDLGGNYGYTF. The chain combines TRBV18 with TRBJ1-2; TRBD1 might be the D (5 bases). V was clipped by 2 bases and J by 2 bases, with 12 bases between them. The CDR3 length is 15 residues. CDR1 and CDR2 from the germline V gene are KGHSH and LQKENI.